The 19 T cell receptor beta chains below all came from one sample that was sequenced in a study of blood T cells in healthy people across ages. Alongside a J-beta primer mix, a sample-barcoded 5' primer served in a second PCR lasting about 6 to 11 cycles. TCRdb independently ran MiXCR on the 5' RACE reads; one entry per CDR3 protein. The repertoire holds about 830,000 distinct CDR3 sequences, with 60% to 80% as singletons. The specimen sequenced was blood. These receptors were collected from a man aged 30 to 39 in good health.

This sequence joins TRBV12-3 or TRBV12-4 and TRBJ2-3; D remains ambiguous. V gave up 4 bases and J gave up 5 bases, with 10 bases separating them. The CDR3 is 13 residues long. This CDR3 reads CASSSSLGDTQYF. The CDR3, as DNA: TGTGCCAGCAGTTCATCCCTCGGAGATACGCAGTATTTT.

In its sample, this clonotype was seen once. J is TRBJ2-3 and V is TRBV2; D call uncertain. V was clipped by 4 bases and J by 1 base, with 6 bases between them. This CDR3 has 13 residues. The germline gives CDR1 SNHLY, CDR2 FYNNEI. The DNA of the CDR3 is TGTGCCAGCAGTGCGGTCCGCACAGATACGCAGTATTTT. Translating gives CASSAVRTDTQYF.

V is TRBV19 and J is TRBJ2-1, with D hard to call. Germline loops: CDR1 LNHDA, CDR2 SQIVND (reference sequence). Trimming took off 7 bases at V and 2 bases at J, with 15 bases between the two ends. The CDR3 has 15 residues. Here the CDR3 DNA reads TGTGCCAGTAAAACGGACCCTAATCCCTACAATGAGCAGTTCTTC. This gives the protein CASKTDPNPYNEQFF.

The chain uses TRBV5-1 and TRBJ1-1, with D unclear. Trimming shortened V by 3 bases and J by 0 bases, and 9 bases separated the two germline ends. Germline CDR1 SGHRS, CDR2 YFSETQ. There are 14 residues in the CDR3. The CDR3, as DNA: TGCGCCAGCAGCTCACTGACGGTGAACACTGAAGCTTTCTTT. Translated: CASSSLTVNTEAFF.

The CDR3 coding sequence is TGTGCCAGCAGGCACGGGGGCAACGAGCAGTACTTC. Amino acids: CASRHGGNEQYF. V and J are TRBV27 and TRBJ2-5, with D perhaps given as TRBD1 or TRBD2 (6 bases each). The J call is doubtful: the DNA matches TRBJ2-7 better. Germline V lookup: CDR1 MNHEY, CDR2 SMNVEV (reference sequence). The CDR3 is 12 residues long.

The V gene is TRBV25-1, the J gene TRBJ2-3; TRBD2 might be the D (6 bases). The CDR3 is made up of 15 amino acids. Germline CDR1 and CDR2: MGHDK and SYGVNS. The ends were cut back, 2 bases at V and 4 bases at J, with 13 bases in the middle. Here the CDR3 DNA reads TGTGCCAGCAGTGAAACTAGCAGCCTTCCAGATACGCAGTATTTT. Translating it yields CASSETSSLPDTQYF.

The chain couples TRBV7-2 to TRBJ2-5, with D tentatively TRBD2 (6 bases). The CDR3 consists of 15 residues. Germline CDR1 and CDR2: SGHTA and FQGNSA. V dropped 0 bases and J dropped 4 bases, with 12 bases sitting between them. The CDR3: CASSLAELAAETQYF. DNA of the CDR3: TGTGCCAGCAGCTTAGCGGAACTAGCTGCAGAGACCCAGTACTTC.

As to this clonotype: Since a much larger clone is just one base distant, this may be a read error. The J gene is TRBJ1-4, the V gene TRBV20-1; TRBD1 aligns across 8 bases. CDR3 length: 16 residues. The ends lost 4 bases at V and 0 bases at J; junction bases unmatched: 7. Germline V gives CDR1 DFQATT, CDR2 SNEGSKA (reference sequence). The CDR3 DNA is TGCAGTGCTAAGACAGGGGTTTGGGCAACTAATGAAAAACTGTTTTTT. Its protein is CSAKTGVWATNEKLFF.

The chain uses TRBV6-5 and TRBJ1-2, with D tentatively TRBD1 (5 bases). V was pared by 8 bases and J by 4 bases, with 17 bases between. This CDR3 comprises 14 residues. Germline-derived CDR1 and CDR2 are MNHEY and SVGAGI. CDR3 coding DNA: TGTGCCAGCGGGGGAGGCAACTATGGCTATGGCTACACCTTC. Translating gives CASGGGNYGYGYTF.

The chain combines TRBV11-2 with TRBJ2-3, with D tentatively TRBD2 (6 bases). Germline CDR1 reads SGHAT; CDR2 reads FQNNGV. The CDR3 totals 14 residues. V was shortened by 8 bases and J by 2 bases, with 14 bases between the two germline ends. The CDR3 region has the DNA TGTGCCAGCTTATACCGGGGGACCACAGATACGCAGTATTTT. Protein sequence: CASLYRGTTDTQYF.

The genes are TRBV6-5 and TRBJ2-7, with TRBD2 matching over 8 bases. The CDR3 consists of 13 residues. With V trimmed by 7 bases and J by 6 bases, 8 bases remained unmatched. Germline CDR1 reads MNHEY; CDR2 reads SVGAGI. The CDR3 loop is CASNRGGTPEQYF. In DNA, the CDR3 is TGTGCCAGCAATCGGGGGGGGACGCCCGAGCAGTACTTC.

The chain links TRBV20-1 to TRBJ2-3, with D tentatively TRBD2 (7 bases). CDR3 size: 15 residues. V lost 1 base, J lost 1 base, and 12 bases lay in between. Germline values: CDR1 DFQATT, CDR2 SNEGSKA (reference sequence). The CDR3 here is CSARGNGGRTDTQYF. For the CDR3, the DNA is TGCAGTGCTAGAGGAAACGGGGGGCGCACAGATACGCAGTATTTT.

A remark on this clonotype: This may stem from a read error, because a much larger clone lies one nucleotide away. This chain joins TRBV10-3 and TRBJ2-5; 8 bases align to TRBD1. The J call is in doubt because the DNA end fits TRBJ2-7 better. Germline-derived CDR1 and CDR2 are ENHRY and SYGVKD. CDR3 size: 13 residues. CDR3 sequence (DNA): TGTGCCATTACCAGGACAGGGAGCGACGAGCAGTACTTC. Amino acids: CAITRTGSDEQYF.

The CDR3 here is CASSYVQGREQYF. The CDR3 DNA sequence: TGTGCCAGCAGTTACGTTCAGGGACGCGAGCAGTACTTC. The rearrangement uses TRBV6-2 or TRBV6-3 and TRBJ2-7; possibly TRBD1 or TRBD2 for D (5 bases each). V was clipped by 2 bases and J by 6 bases, with 11 bases between them. The CDR3 length is 13 residues. Germline CDR1 MNHEY, CDR2 SVGEGT.

This clonotype was seen a handful of times. The gene calls are TRBV7-9 and TRBJ2-5; 11 bases fit TRBD2. The J call may not be correct, given that the DNA end is closer to TRBJ2-7. The V gene's germline CDR1 is SEHNR and CDR2 FQNEAQ (reference sequence). This CDR3 region has 14 residues. This CDR3 reads CASSFGTSGYEQYF. CDR3 in DNA: TGTGCCAGCAGCTTCGGGACTAGCGGCTACGAGCAGTACTTC.

This clonotype has only a few counts. CDR3 in amino acids: CASSLNGVGDNEQFF. CDR3 coding DNA: TGCGCCAGCAGCTTGAACGGGGTCGGGGACAATGAGCAGTTCTTC. The gene calls are TRBV5-1 and TRBJ2-1; D perhaps matches TRBD2 (5 bases). Germline V CDR1 and CDR2: SGHRS, YFSETQ. Trimming removed 1 base at V and 5 bases at J, with 13 bases between. The CDR3 loop spans 15 amino acids.

This clonotype has more than one count but fewer than ten. The chain carries TRBV7-2 and TRBJ1-1; D is ambiguous. V was trimmed by 4 bases and J by 0 bases, leaving 9 bases between them. The CDR3 spans 14 residues. Germline V gene lookup returns CDR1 SGHTA and CDR2 FQGNSA. CDR3 loop: CASSSGRMNTEAFF. As DNA, the CDR3 is TGTGCCAGCAGCTCTGGGCGGATGAACACTGAAGCTTTCTTT.

J is TRBJ2-1 and V is TRBV9, with D possibly called TRBD1 or TRBD2 (5 bases each). V lost 2 bases and J 0 bases, leaving 9 bases between the germline ends. Germline lookup yields CDR1 SGDLS and CDR2 YYNGEE. The CDR3 consists of 15 residues. The CDR3 loop reads CASSVSGSSYNEQFF. CDR3 sequence (DNA): TGTGCCAGCAGCGTGTCAGGGAGCTCCTACAATGAGCAGTTCTTC.

The chain combines TRBV7-9 with TRBJ2-1; 9 bases fit TRBD1. V lost 7 bases to trimming and J lost 4 bases; unmatched junction nucleotides: 8. The CDR3 contains 15 residues. CDR1 SEHNR and CDR2 FQNEAQ come from the germline V gene (reference sequence). CDR3 in amino acids: CASIQGGTGYNEQFF. CDR3 DNA: TGTGCCAGCATCCAGGGGGGGACAGGGTACAATGAGCAGTTCTTC.